One sample yielded the 22 T cell receptor beta chains listed below, sequenced in a study of lymphopenia after photon versus proton radiotherapy. TCRdb's table, derived via immunoSEQ multiplex PCR, lists solely in-frame clones and lacks some. The table lists 89,000 or so clones, around 82% of them singletons. The material sequenced was peripheral blood, taken from a patient treated with proton-based radiotherapy. All receptors come from a man aged 55 to 70 with pancreatic cancer.

The chain couples TRBV29-1 to TRBJ2-1, with a possible D match to TRBD1 (5 bases). This CDR3 has 15 residues. V was trimmed by 7 bases and J by 5 bases, leaving 21 bases between them. Germline assignment: CDR1 SQVTM and CDR2 ANQGSEA. CDR3 loop: CSARTVKGPNNEQFF. CDR3 bases: TGCAGCGCCCGAACAGTCAAGGGGCCAAACAATGAGCAGTTCTTC.

The chain joins TRBV7-2 to TRBJ1-1; unclear D gene. Germline loops: CDR1 SGHTA, CDR2 FQGNSA. The CDR3 covers 16 residues. V was shortened by 3 bases and J by 0 bases, with 14 bases between the two germline ends. In DNA, the CDR3 is TGTGCCAGCAGCTTTAGGAATCGAGGGATGAACACTGAAGCTTTCTTT. It codes for CASSFRNRGMNTEAFF.

The chain is built from TRBV6-5 and TRBJ1-2, with TRBD1 as a possible D gene (6 bases). This CDR3 spans 15 amino acids. The V end was cut by 8 bases, the J end by 4 bases, with 20 bases between. The germline V gene encodes CDR1 MNHEY and CDR2 SVGAGI. The CDR3 loop reads CASYPGQGKSYGYTF. The CDR3 region has the DNA TGTGCCAGCTACCCGGGACAAGGAAAATCCTATGGCTACACCTTC.

This chain links TRBV9 with TRBJ1-3; D is undetermined. Germline V gene lookup returns CDR1 SGDLS and CDR2 YYNGEE. V dropped 4 bases and J dropped 4 bases, with 15 bases sitting between them. This CDR3 has 15 amino acids. Written as DNA, the CDR3 is TGTGCCAGCAGCTCGCGCCCGGGAGGAGGAAACACCATATATTTT. As protein: CASSSRPGGGNTIYF.

This clone came up a few times. The V and J genes are TRBV7-8 and TRBJ2-3; D is undetermined. The CDR3 has 14 amino acids. Germline assignment: CDR1 SGHVS and CDR2 FQNEAQ. Between the trimmed V and J ends, which lost 1 base and 0 bases, there was a span of 5 bases. The CDR3 bases are TGTGCCAGCAGCTTAGACGACAGCACAGATACGCAGTATTTT. Its translation is CASSLDDSTDTQYF.

V and J are TRBV5-4 and TRBJ1-1; 8 nucleotides line up with TRBD1. V dropped 4 bases and J dropped 4; count of bases not matched to a gene: 3. Germline V CDR1 and CDR2: SGHNT, YYREEE (reference sequence). This CDR3 spans 13 amino acids. The CDR3 loop is CASSRTGGTEAFF. CDR3 nucleotides: TGTGCCAGCAGCCGCACAGGGGGCACTGAAGCTTTCTTT.

This rearrangement joins TRBV7-2 to TRBJ2-1, with 9 bases identical to TRBD1. V trimming: 4 bases; J trimming: 10 bases; junction bases outside the gene matches: 14. The CDR3 spans 16 residues. Per germline, CDR1 SGHTA and CDR2 FQGNSA. The chain's CDR3 is CASSSGGTGILGEQFF. In DNA, the CDR3 is TGTGCCAGCAGCTCCGGGGGGACAGGGATCCTCGGGGAGCAGTTCTTC. The variable domain in full, completed from reference TRBV7-2 and TRBJ2-1, reads GAGVSQSPSNKVTEKGKDVELRCDPISGHTALYWYRQSLGQGLEFLIYFQGNSAPDKSGLPSDRFSAERTGGSVSTLTIQRTQQEDSAVYLCASSSGGTGILGEQFFGPGTRLTVL.

The J gene is TRBJ1-5, the V gene TRBV28; D is ambiguous. The CDR3 spans 13 residues. V lost 8 bases and J 7 bases, leaving 15 bases between the germline ends. Germline assignment: CDR1 MDHEN and CDR2 SYDVKM. CDR3 amino acids: CASHSLTSQPQHF. In nucleotides, the CDR3 is TGTGCCAGCCACTCCTTGACCAGCCAGCCCCAGCATTTT.

The chain uses TRBV4-3 and TRBJ2-2; 13 nucleotides match TRBD2. V was clipped by 3 bases and J by 3 bases; unmatched bases: 4. Germline CDR1 reads LGHNA; CDR2 reads YSLEER. The CDR3 consists of 17 residues. CDR3 sequence: CASSQAGLAGDTGELFF. As DNA, the CDR3 is TGCGCCAGCAGCCAGGCCGGACTAGCGGGAGACACCGGGGAGCTGTTTTTT.

The V gene is TRBV29-1, the J gene TRBJ2-1; D is unresolved. The CDR3 covers 12 residues. With 4 bases removed from V and 6 bases from J, the gap between germline ends came to 10 bases. CDR1 and CDR2 from the germline V gene are SQVTM and ANQGSEA. The chain's CDR3 is CSVGTNPNEQFF. CDR3 bases: TGCAGCGTTGGGACCAACCCCAATGAGCAGTTCTTC.

The chain employs TRBV18 and TRBJ1-1; D not certain. Germline V gene data show CDR1 as KGHSH and CDR2 as LQKENI. The CDR3 is 13 amino acids. Trimming removed 0 bases at V and 8 bases at J, with 10 bases between. CDR3 in amino acids: CASSPPMASEAFF. The CDR3 DNA follows: TGTGCCAGCTCACCACCAATGGCGAGCGAAGCTTTCTTT.

The V call is TRBV5-6, the J call TRBJ2-7; D may be TRBD2 (5 bases). The length of the CDR3 is 12 residues. V gave up 4 bases and J gave up 2 bases, with 7 bases separating them. CDR1 and CDR2 from the germline V gene are SGHDT and YYEEEE. The chain's CDR3 is CASSRGPYEQYF. The CDR3 DNA reads TGTGCCAGCAGCCGAGGGCCCTACGAGCAGTACTTC. The variable domain in full, with the rest retrieved from reference TRBV5-6 and TRBJ2-7, is DAGVTQSPTHLIKTRGQQVTLRCSPKSGHDTVSWYQQALGQGPQFIFQYYEEEERQRGNFPDRFSGHQFPNYSSELNVNALLLGDSALYLCASSRGPYEQYFGPGTRLTVT.

J is TRBJ1-4 and V is TRBV5-5; D is ambiguous. Germline CDR1 SGHKS, CDR2 YYEKEE (reference sequence). This CDR3 comprises 15 residues. Trimming stripped 0 bases from V and 5 bases from J, with 11 bases between. The CDR3 DNA is TGTGCCAGCAGCTTGGGGCCAGCCGAGAATGAAAAACTGTTTTTT. Translating it yields CASSLGPAENEKLFF.

The V call is TRBV19, the J call TRBJ2-2; a possible D gene is TRBD2 (5 bases). Trimming pared 7 bases from V and 0 bases from J, leaving 9 bases between. The CDR3 is 14 residues long. The V gene's germline CDR1 is LNHDA and CDR2 SQIVND (reference sequence). The CDR3 DNA is TGTGCCAGTAAGGTGGGAGCGAACACCGGGGAGCTGTTTTTT. The encoded protein is CASKVGANTGELFF.

The rearrangement uses TRBV30 and TRBJ2-1; no clear D. Trimming took off 2 bases at V and 9 bases at J, with 20 bases between the two ends. The CDR3 sequence is 15 residues long. CDR1 and CDR2 (germline): GTSNPN, SVGIG (reference sequence). CDR3 in DNA: TGTGCCTGGAGTCGGGCTAGTAAGGGTTTGGGTGAGCAGTTCTTC. Encoded protein: CAWSRASKGLGEQFF.

The J gene is TRBJ1-2, the V gene TRBV7-8; D is ambiguous. Germline lookup yields CDR1 SGHVS and CDR2 FQNEAQ. With 5 bases removed from V and 5 bases from J, the gap between germline ends came to 12 bases. CDR3 length: 13 residues. CDR3 in DNA: TGTGCCAGCAGCGCAAGGATCTTATATGGCTACACCTTC. Translation gives CASSARILYGYTF.

The chain links TRBV7-3 to TRBJ2-7; D not resolved. In germline, CDR1 is SGHTA, CDR2 FQGTGA. The germline V and J ends were trimmed by 5 bases and 6 bases, with 11 bases remaining between them. This CDR3 has 12 residues. Here the CDR3 reads CASSLFSREQYF. In DNA, the CDR3 is TGTGCCAGCAGCCTCTTTTCGCGCGAGCAGTACTTC.

This sequence joins TRBV4-3 and TRBJ1-1; a weak D match, TRBD1 (5 bases). The CDR3 covers 15 residues. The germline V gene encodes CDR1 LGHNA and CDR2 YSLEER. The ends were cut back, 0 bases at V and 4 bases at J, with 12 bases in the middle. The CDR3: CASSQDPGLVTEAFF. CDR3 nucleotides: TGCGCCAGCAGCCAAGATCCAGGGTTGGTCACTGAAGCTTTCTTT.

This sequence joins TRBV5-4 and TRBJ2-1, with 14 positions matching TRBD2. With 4 bases clipped from V and 9 bases from J, the junction kept 6 bases outside the gene matches. The CDR3 contains 15 residues. CDR1 and CDR2 from the germline V gene are SGHNT and YYREEE (reference sequence). CDR3 protein: CASSPGTSGSSEQFF. CDR3 DNA: TGTGCCAGCAGCCCGGGGACTAGCGGGAGCAGTGAGCAGTTCTTC.

This chain joins TRBV6-6 and TRBJ2-7, with D perhaps matching TRBD1 or TRBD2 (5 bases each). V was clipped by 7 bases and J by 0 bases, with 7 bases between them. This CDR3 region has 12 residues. CDR1 is MNHNY, CDR2 SVGAGI, per germline (reference sequence). The CDR3 sequence is CASKGSSYEQYF. In DNA form, the CDR3 reads TGTGCCAGCAAGGGGAGCTCCTACGAGCAGTACTTC.

The chain couples TRBV5-5 to TRBJ2-2; D ambiguous. CDR3 length: 17 residues. Trimming removed 1 base from V and 1 base from J, with 14 bases in between. Germline lookup yields CDR1 SGHKS and CDR2 YYEKEE (reference sequence). Here the CDR3 DNA reads TGTGCCAGCAGCTTGATTAATAGCCTAAAGAACACCGGGGAGCTGTTTTTT. Translated: CASSLINSLKNTGELFF.

This sequence joins TRBV9 and TRBJ2-7; tentative D call: TRBD1 (6 bases). CDR3 length equals 14 residues. The germline CDR1 and CDR2 sequences are SGDLS and YYNGEE. Trimming pared 4 bases from V and 1 base from J, leaving 12 bases between. CDR3 DNA sequence: TGTGCCAGCAGCTTCAAGACAGGTTCCTACGAGCAGTACTTC. Its protein is CASSFKTGSYEQYF. Complete variable domain (other parts from reference TRBV9 and TRBJ2-7): DSGVTQTPKHLITATGQRVTLRCSPRSGDLSVYWYQQSLDQGLQFLIQYYNGEERAKGNILERFSAQQFPDLHSELNLSSLELGDSALYFCASSFKTGSYEQYFGPGTRLTVT.